The present T cell receptor beta chain was sequenced within a study of CD8+CD57+ T cells in acquired aplastic anemia. Study-level information: Mean DNA quantity obtained from sorted CD4+ and CD8+ cells was about 3 ug. Healthy donor CD4+ cell samples had a mean of roughly 9.9 million reads. Whole-study results and caveats: With respect to CD8+ Simpson's diversity, patients and controls did not differ significantly. Around 30 sequences, all CD8+ CDR3, were shared between patients and controls.

It was genomic DNA that served as the template for profiling TCR beta VDJ and CDR3. TCRdb processed the reads anew with MiXCR; each CDR3 protein has one entry. This table has under 200,000 distinct CDR3 sequences, about 60% appearing once. Many counts were recorded for this clonotype. Its cognate antigen is unknown. Sequenced input: sorted CD4+, CD8+, or CD8+CD57+ T cells (not recorded which) from PBMCs. The origin of this receptor is a human donor in good health.

As DNA, the CDR3 is TGTGCCAGCAGTTATAGGGGAGGGAATCCATTGCTGTTTTTT. This encodes CASSYRGGNPLLFF. The chain uses TRBV6-5 and TRBJ2-2, with 7 positions matching TRBD2. The length of the CDR3 is 14 residues. V was clipped by 3 bases and J by 13 bases; unmatched bases: 11. Looked up from germline, CDR1 is MNHEY and CDR2 is SVGAGI.